The sequence of this T cell receptor beta chain was determined in a study of identical twins. Trimming took 0 bases from V and 2 from J, leaving 18 bases between them. Germline V gives CDR1 SGHRS, CDR2 YFSETQ. The CDR3 totals 17 residues. TCRdb independently ran MiXCR on the 5' RACE reads; one entry per CDR3 protein. The sample consists of about 730,000 distinct CDR3 sequences, around 20% of them appearing once. The same specimen was also included in a second study, on T cells expressing NK-cell markers. That paper adds: Dominant NKG2C+ clonotypes in roughly 6 donors made up roughly 1.0-7.5% of CD8+ T cells.

Sample: PBMCs. This TCR was sampled from a woman aged 18 to 35 in good health. The chain joins TRBV5-1 to TRBJ2-7; D is unclear. CDR3 nucleotide sequence: TGCGCCAGCAGCTTGGGTAAGGGCCTTATCCCCACCTACGAGCAGTACTTC. Protein: CASSLGKGLIPTYEQYF.